The rows below give T cell receptor beta chains drawn from one sample of a study of cytomegalovirus exposure and HLA in healthy donors. The table came from immunoSEQ multiplex PCR; TCRdb's copy has only in-frame clones and leaves some out. Of approximately 150,000 clones in the sample, roughly 74% were seen once. The sample comprised PBMCs. The receptors stem from a male donor in good health and CMV-seronegative. CDR3s include the opening cysteine and the closing phenylalanine or tryptophan. Each record gives: J gene, clone size, V gene, CDR3 protein. Rows may omit the clone size; those that give it use once, few, many or a size class.

J: TRBJ2-3; size: -; V: TRBV6-1; CDR3: CASSEAGGVDTQYF
J: TRBJ1-2; size: -; V: TRBV6-1; CDR3: CASSRGQGAPYGYTF
J: TRBJ2-6; size: -; V: TRBV2; CDR3: CASGHSGANVLTF
J: TRBJ1-2; size: -; V: TRBV5-5; CDR3: CASRRDYGYTF
J: TRBJ1-2; size: -; V: TRBV7-3; CDR3: CASSATASLGYGYTF
J: TRBJ2-7; size: -; V: TRBV5-1; CDR3: CASSYDRVMQYF
J: TRBJ2-5; size: -; V: TRBV6-1; CDR3: CASIRHNEETQYF
J: TRBJ1-6; size: -; V: TRBV6-1; CDR3: CASSLKTGGNSPLHF
J: TRBJ2-1; size: once; V: TRBV27; CDR3: CASSLQGTYNEQFF
J: TRBJ1-4; size: -; V: TRBV7-3; CDR3: CASSSGQSEKLFF
J: TRBJ2-4; size: -; V: TRBV2; CDR3: CASTGIGQAKNIQYF
J: TRBJ2-7; size: -; V: TRBV7-8; CDR3: CASSLDRGRSYEQYF
J: TRBJ1-1; size: -; V: TRBV7-9; CDR3: CASSYPGQGNTEAFF
J: TRBJ2-2; size: -; V: TRBV5-1; CDR3: CASSLDPGYNTGELFF
J: TRBJ2-3; size: -; V: TRBV11-3; CDR3: CASSLVGSDGTQYF
J: TRBJ1-3; size: -; V: TRBV28; CDR3: CASSAMDKTGNTIYF
J: TRBJ2-1; size: few; V: TRBV10-3; CDR3: CAISFSSYNEQFF
J: TRBJ2-3; size: -; V: TRBV18; CDR3: CASSPGVGGGAEGDTQYF
J: TRBJ1-2; size: few; V: TRBV11-3; CDR3: CASSLDGYGYTF
J: TRBJ1-1; size: few; V: TRBV19; CDR3: CASTPTDRNTEAFF
J: TRBJ2-7; size: -; V: TRBV10-3; CDR3: CAISGRGGQTSYEQYF
J: TRBJ1-2; size: -; V: TRBV5-1; CDR3: CASSSSQGARYGYTF
J: TRBJ2-7; size: -; V: TRBV6-1; CDR3: CALGGTDTYEQYF
J: TRBJ2-1; size: once; V: TRBV7-3; CDR3: CASSGREGRGNEQFF
J: TRBJ2-2; size: -; V: TRBV15; CDR3: CATSVTGGVGGELFF
J: TRBJ1-5; size: once; V: TRBV5-6; CDR3: CASSLGDRYQPQHF
J: TRBJ2-7; size: -; V: TRBV11-2; CDR3: CASSFLGTYEQYF
J: TRBJ1-2; size: -; V: TRBV6-6; CDR3: CASSSNRDTGGYTF
J: TRBJ2-7; size: -; V: TRBV5-1; CDR3: CASSAAGTTEEQYF
J: TRBJ2-7; size: once; V: TRBV29-1; CDR3: CSVEAGDTYEQYF
J: TRBJ1-3; size: once; V: TRBV10-3; CDR3: CAISEQGQYSIGNTIYF
J: TRBJ2-1; size: -; V: TRBV5-1; CDR3: CASSLGHGTGMDEQFF
J: TRBJ1-2; size: -; V: TRBV28; CDR3: CASSLESGFGGYTF
J: TRBJ1-3; size: -; V: TRBV9; CDR3: CASSVDSFSGNTIYF
J: TRBJ1-2; size: -; V: TRBV7-9; CDR3: CASSLSMADNNRANYGYTF
J: TRBJ2-1; size: few; V: TRBV6-4; CDR3: CAIEKTKIKRVRGNEQFF
J: TRBJ1-1; size: few; V: TRBV6-1; CDR3: CASSHRPDGATEAFF
J: TRBJ2-5; size: -; V: TRBV6-5; CDR3: CASSYEGGGETQYF
J: TRBJ2-7; size: -; V: TRBV30; CDR3: CAWTDGDAAEQYF
J: TRBJ2-5; size: -; V: TRBV5-1; CDR3: CASSFWLEETQYF
J: TRBJ1-2; size: few; V: TRBV15; CDR3: CATSRDVRAGYTF
J: TRBJ1-5; size: -; V: TRBV2; CDR3: CASSEERGLSPQHF
J: TRBJ2-7; size: -; V: TRBV4-3; CDR3: CASSRETGLYEQYF
J: TRBJ1-1; size: -; V: TRBV28; CDR3: CASRSTEAFF
J: TRBJ2-5; size: -; V: TRBV7-3; CDR3: CASSLQGLETQYF
J: TRBJ1-2; size: -; V: TRBV6-5; CDR3: CASSYRGYGYTF
J: TRBJ1-2; size: -; V: TRBV5-1; CDR3: CASSLAAALYGYTF
J: TRBJ1-4; size: -; V: TRBV5-1; CDR3: CASSPEEVEKLFF
J: TRBJ1-2; size: once; V: TRBV6-4; CDR3: CASSASDRGGYTF
J: TRBJ1-5; size: -; V: TRBV15; CDR3: CATSRDQGSHSNQPQHF